Described below is a single T cell receptor (beta chain) sequence and its context. The clone's antigen remains unknown. Base qualities are not provided; no much larger clone lies one nucleotide away. Enrolling through a virtual design, the prospective study's participants ranged in age from roughly 18 to 100 years and lived across about two dozen United States geographic areas. In the prospective study, participants were assigned to cohorts based on the clinical history participants reported in a screening survey and a study questionnaire. Recovered participants in ImmuneRACE Cohort 3 were defined by two consecutive negative NP/OP PCR tests, clearance by a healthcare professional, or resolution of symptoms. In the prospective study, whole blood, serum and a nasopharyngeal or oropharyngeal swab were collected from each participant by mobile phlebotomists. Over a roughly 2-month period, participants in the prospective study had the option of providing additional blood draws and questionnaires. Before DNA extraction, blood samples from the prospective study were shipped at room temperature or frozen.

TCRbeta CDR3 regions were amplified from genomic DNA by means of the immunoSEQ Assay, a bias-controlled multiplex PCR. Per the authors' processing: The number of nucleated cells in each sample was estimated by amplification of reference gene primers within the assay. Sequence reads were collapsed and filtered to measure the absolute abundance of every unique TCRbeta CDR3 rearrangement. Productive Simpson clonality was computed per sample as the square root of Simpson's diversity index over productive rearrangements. Not all clones reach the TCRdb copy of this immuneACCESS table, which keeps in-frame sequences only. Checked studies attribute under half of the gap to unresolved V genes and leave the rest unexplained. Clone size and the V and J calls come from that table; the DNA yielded D and trimming. The sample table shows 110,000 to 150,000 clones, and more than 75% are seen once. Together, the top ten hold less than 7.5% of the sample.

The data stem from a study of blood T cell repertoires in COVID-19 (dated by TCRdb to 2018 to 2021). Looking at the study overall: Samples covering the acute and convalescent phases of COVID-19 were provided by collaborators in the United States, Italy and Spain. The material from the prospective study consisted of cDNA or gDNA derived from T cells, B-cell-depleted T cells, or PBMCs. The dataset comprised deeply sampled blood TCRbeta repertoires from subjects exposed to, actively infected with, or recovered from COVID-19. The repertoires were made available in a free public database intended to serve as a resource for research on the immune response to SARS-CoV-2. Samples were obtained from the ongoing ImmuneRACE study (first 160 participants) and from over 1,000 subjects provided by 6 global collaborators. A de-identified subject ID, COVID-19 status, age in years and sex were almost always included in the sample metadata. Where available, HLA class I and class II types were taken from metadata supplied by the sample provider and were not determined by assay-based typing.

Overall study outcomes, separate from this receptor: How much clinical and demographic metadata was included differed by source and by participant, and the metadata was provided uncurated.

The CDR3 numbers 15 residues from cysteine through phenylalanine. The CDR3 DNA has 45 bases and is translated from base 1. Looking up the germline V gene yields CDR1 SGDLS and CDR2 YYNGEE. Ends trimmed: V by 4 bases, J by 5 bases; bases unmatched to a gene: 6. The chain joins TRBV9 to TRBJ2-2; TRBD1 matches 9 bases in the middle. This TCR came from a woman aged 45 to 65 who had recovered from COVID-19. The sequencing input was PBMCs or T cells enriched from blood (not recorded which). The DNA is TGTGCCAGCAGCCTCCGGACAGGGGAGACCGGGGAGCTGTTTTTT. This encodes CASSLRTGETGELFF.